The T cell receptor (beta chain) described here comes from a study of blood T cells in healthy people across ages. This clonotype was seen a handful of times. The germline CDR1 and CDR2 sequences are SEHNR and FQNEAQ (reference sequence). Trimming took 0 bases from V and 4 from J, leaving 12 bases between them. The CDR3 has 16 amino acids. The authors ran a second PCR of about 6 to 11 cycles using a sample-barcoded 5' primer and a J-beta primer mix. TCRdb used MiXCR to reprocess the 5' RACE reads, holding one entry per CDR3 protein. The sample consists of hundreds of thousands of distinct CDR3 sequences, about 51% of them appearing once.

The sample was blood. The clonotype comes from a woman aged 80 or over in good health. The V gene is TRBV7-9, the J gene TRBJ2-2; the D gene is possibly TRBD2 (6 bases). The CDR3 nucleotides are TGTGCCAGCAGCTTAGCAGCGGGTGATCCCACCGGGGAGCTGTTTTTT. Its translation is CASSLAAGDPTGELFF.